Listed below are T cell receptor beta chains from one sample, sequenced in a study of OX40 agonist ivuxolimab in advanced cancers. Libraries were prepared by immunoSEQ multiplex PCR; TCRdb keeps only in-frame clonotypes and omits some of them. The table has about 63,000 clones, roughly nine tenths seen once; the top ten hold about 0.8%. The specimen comprised CD4+ or CD8+ T cells sorted from blood, sampled in a trial of the OX40 agonist ivuxolimab. These receptors came from an adult with an advanced solid tumor such as melanoma, head and neck, liver or kidney cancer. The CDR3 runs from the conserved cysteine through the conserved F or W. A D gene is named only where the DNA matches it firmly. For some rows the clone size is stated as once, few or many, or as a class when expanded; others skip it.

len	v_gene	abundance	d_gene	j_gene	CDR3aa	CDR3nt
13	TRBV29-1	NA	TRBD1	TRBJ1-6	CSVSTGRLSPLHF	TGCAGCGTATCGACAGGGAGGTTGTCACCCCTCCACTTT
15	TRBV5-1	NA	TRBD2	TRBJ2-1	CASSFGGRTYNEQFF	TGCGCCAGCAGCTTTGGCGGGAGAACCTACAATGAGCAGTTCTTC
15	TRBV19	NA	NA	TRBJ2-3	CASSIGQDGGDTQYF	TGTGCCAGTAGTATCGGACAGGACGGGGGTGATACGCAGTATTTT
13	TRBV5-1	NA	NA	TRBJ2-5	CASSLRGRETQYF	TGCGCCAGCAGCTTGAGGGGACGAGAGACCCAGTACTTC
13	TRBV6-6	NA	TRBD1	TRBJ1-5	CASRLDRDQPQHF	TGTGCCAGCAGGTTGGACAGGGATCAGCCCCAGCATTTT
17	TRBV5-6	NA	NA	TRBJ1-6	CASSPPPGKVDNSPLHF	TGTGCCAGCAGCCCACCCCCGGGGAAGGTGGATAATTCACCCCTCCACTTT
14	TRBV9	NA	NA	TRBJ2-7	CASSSTGKAHEQYF	TGTGCCAGCAGCTCGACAGGAAAAGCCCACGAGCAGTACTTC
14	TRBV6-1	NA	TRBD1	TRBJ1-6	CASSDNRGTSPLHF	TGTGCCAGCAGTGATAACAGGGGGACTTCACCCCTCCACTTT
15	TRBV7-9	once	NA	TRBJ1-2	CASSLSGDIAYGYTF	TGTGCCAGCAGCTTATCGGGGGATATTGCCTATGGCTACACCTTC
13	TRBV9	NA	TRBD1	TRBJ1-1	CASSRTGNTEAFF	TGTGCCAGCAGCAGGACAGGGAACACTGAAGCTTTCTTT
16	TRBV27	NA	TRBD1	TRBJ1-1	CASTLYPSGGVTEAFF	TGTGCCAGCACCCTCTACCCCTCAGGGGGGGTCACTGAAGCTTTCTTT
16	TRBV6-6	NA	TRBD1	TRBJ1-2	CASSYSGQGAKDGYTF	TGTGCCAGCAGTTACTCCGGACAGGGGGCGAAGGATGGCTACACCTTC
12	TRBV5-1	once	NA	TRBJ2-2	CASSSGLGELFF	TGCGCCAGCTCATCAGGTCTAGGGGAGCTGTTTTTT
15	TRBV15	NA	TRBD1	TRBJ1-4	CATSRGTGGNEKLFF	TGTGCCACCAGCCGGGGGACAGGGGGAAATGAAAAACTGTTTTTT
15	TRBV10-2	NA	TRBD1	TRBJ2-5	CASSLDRDRQETQYF	TGCGCCAGCAGTCTTGACCGGGACAGGCAAGAGACCCAGTACTTC
17	TRBV28	NA	TRBD2	TRBJ2-5	CASSLFGLAGGQETQYF	TGTGCCAGCAGTTTATTCGGACTAGCGGGGGGACAAGAGACCCAGTACTTC
16	TRBV19	NA	NA	TRBJ1-1	CASTTILGGRKSEAFF	TGTGCCAGTACCACCATTCTGGGGGGCCGTAAGTCTGAAGCTTTCTTT
16	TRBV9	once	NA	TRBJ2-2	CASSVAGVKNTGELFF	TGTGCCAGCAGCGTAGCGGGGGTAAAGAACACCGGGGAGCTGTTTTTT
11	TRBV6-6	few	NA	TRBJ1-2	CASSTQGGYTF	TGTGCCAGCAGTACACAAGGGGGCTACACCTTC
14	TRBV5-8	NA	NA	TRBJ1-4	CASSLGRGREKLFF	TGTGCCAGCAGCTTGGGCAGGGGTCGGGAAAAACTGTTTTTT
15	TRBV7-2	NA	NA	TRBJ2-3	CASSSSGLRTDTQYF	TGTGCCAGCAGCTCCAGCGGTCTACGCACAGATACGCAGTATTTT
14	TRBV5-1	NA	TRBD1	TRBJ2-5	CASTLTGGRETQYF	TGCGCCAGCACCCTGACAGGGGGTCGAGAGACCCAGTACTTC
15	TRBV6-1	NA	NA	TRBJ1-6	CASSEAGDPDSPLHF	TGTGCCAGCAGTGAAGCCGGGGATCCGGATTCACCCCTCCACTTT
14	TRBV19	once	TRBD1	TRBJ2-3	CASKRTGGSDTQYF	TGTGCCAGTAAAAGGACAGGGGGCTCAGATACGCAGTATTTT
11	TRBV20-1	NA	NA	TRBJ2-7	CSARGGYEQYF	TGCAGTGCTAGGGGCGGATACGAGCAGTACTTC
12	TRBV5-1	NA	NA	TRBJ1-1	CASSATGTEAFF	TGCGCCAGCAGCGCCACGGGGACTGAAGCTTTCTTT
16	TRBV4-1	NA	NA	TRBJ1-6	CASSQEQRGDNSPLHF	TGCGCCAGCAGCCAAGAGCAGAGGGGAGATAATTCACCCCTCCACTTT
13	TRBV19	NA	NA	TRBJ2-7	CASSPSVSYEQYF	TGTGCCAGTAGCCCTTCGGTCTCCTACGAGCAGTACTTC
15	TRBV6-1	NA	NA	TRBJ1-2	CASSEAGRAGYGYTF	TGTGCCAGCAGTGAAGCGGGGAGGGCCGGCTATGGCTACACCTTC
17	TRBV5-4	once	NA	TRBJ2-3	CASSSQIDELSTDTQYF	TGTGCCAGCAGCTCCCAGATTGACGAACTCAGCACAGATACGCAGTATTTT
16	TRBV6-6	once	NA	TRBJ2-2	CASSYGGQGKTGELFF	TGTGCCAGCAGTTACGGGGGGCAGGGGAAAACCGGGGAGCTGTTTTTT
18	TRBV10-3	NA	NA	TRBJ1-2	CAISESRRRGQDDYGYTF	TGTGCCATCAGTGAGTCGAGACGTCGTGGTCAGGACGACTATGGCTACACCTTC
12	TRBV6-5	NA	NA	TRBJ2-5	CASSTATETQYF	TGTGCCAGCAGTACCGCAACGGAGACCCAGTACTTC
12	TRBV2	NA	TRBD1	TRBJ2-7	CASSRDSYEQYF	TGTGCCAGCAGCCGGGACAGCTACGAGCAGTACTTC
13	TRBV4-3	once	NA	TRBJ1-2	CASSQEGRSGYTF	TGCGCCAGCAGCCAAGAGGGAAGGTCCGGCTACACCTTC
17	TRBV4-1	NA	TRBD2	TRBJ2-7	CASSPSPLAGFSYEQYF	TGCGCCAGCAGCCCCTCTCCATTAGCGGGATTCTCCTACGAGCAGTACTTC
14	TRBV19	NA	NA	TRBJ1-1	CASSGRTGGTEAFF	TGTGCCAGTAGCGGCCGAACTGGCGGAACTGAAGCTTTCTTT
15	TRBV19	NA	NA	TRBJ2-3	CASSIPGQITDTQYF	TGTGCCAGTAGTATACCCGGACAGATCACAGATACGCAGTATTTT
11	TRBV5-6	NA	NA	TRBJ1-2	CASSMGYGYTF	TGTGCCAGCAGCATGGGTTATGGCTACACCTTC
13	TRBV6-5	NA	NA	TRBJ1-6	CASSYDRNSPLHF	TGTGCCAGCAGTTACGACAGGAATTCACCCCTCCACTTT
15	TRBV11-2	NA	NA	TRBJ2-3	CASSLGQTSTDTQYF	TGTGCCAGCAGCTTAGGTCAGACTAGCACAGATACGCAGTATTTT
12	TRBV19	NA	NA	TRBJ1-5	CASSVLNQPQHF	TGTGCCAGTAGTGTACTAAATCAGCCCCAGCATTTT
15	TRBV6-1	NA	TRBD2	TRBJ2-5	CASTLMLAGVETQYF	TGTGCCAGCACCCTGATGCTAGCGGGAGTTGAGACCCAGTACTTC
15	TRBV5-4	NA	NA	TRBJ2-5	CASSFPGGVQETQYF	TGTGCCAGCAGCTTTCCAGGGGGGGTACAAGAGACCCAGTACTTC
13	TRBV5-6	NA	NA	TRBJ1-1	CASRPRGNTEAFF	TGTGCCAGCAGGCCCAGGGGGAACACTGAAGCTTTCTTT
15	TRBV18	NA	NA	TRBJ1-1	CASSPVEGRGTEAFF	TGTGCCAGCTCACCAGTGGAGGGCCGGGGCACTGAAGCTTTCTTT
15	TRBV7-2	NA	NA	TRBJ1-4	CASSSTNLLGEKLFF	TGTGCCAGCAGCTCCACTAACCTCCTCGGGGAAAAACTGTTTTTT
15	TRBV5-4	NA	TRBD1	TRBJ1-2	CASSLGGGQIYGYTF	TGTGCCAGCAGCTTGGGGGGGGGACAGATCTATGGCTACACCTTC
14	TRBV7-9	NA	NA	TRBJ2-3	CASSLDLGPNTQYF	TGTGCCAGCAGCTTAGACCTCGGCCCTAATACGCAGTATTTT
15	TRBV5-6	once	NA	TRBJ2-2	CASSFITELTGELFF	TGTGCCAGCAGCTTTATAACAGAACTTACCGGGGAGCTGTTTTTT